The clone carrying this T cell receptor beta chain was recorded a few times. Other DNA sequences in this specimen translate into the identical CDR3. The trim removed 5 bases at V and 0 bases at J, leaving 8 bases unmatched. The germline CDR1 and CDR2 sequences are SGHRS and YFSETQ. This CDR3 region has 15 residues. This entry is derived from a study of T cell responses to AZD1222 COVID-19 vaccine. Profiling relied on immunoSEQ multiplex PCR, and the TCRdb table lists in-frame clones only, not all of them. The table records about 96,000 clones, roughly nine tenths of them present only once. This chain joins TRBV5-1 and TRBJ2-7, with 7 positions matching TRBD2. The sequence was obtained from an adult in good health. This material consisted of peripheral blood, taken on day 0 of AZD1222 vaccination. The CDR3: CASSPTGGSSYEQYF. The CDR3 region has the DNA TGCGCCAGCAGTCCTACGGGGGGTTCCTCCTACGAGCAGTACTTC.